This TCR beta chain was recovered during a study of blood T cell repertoires in COVID-19. V lost 4 bases and J lost 5, with 20 bases in between. Per germline, CDR1 SGHTA and CDR2 FQGNSA. The CDR3 covers 16 residues. Using immunoSEQ multiplex PCR, the repertoire was profiled, and TCRdb retains in-frame clones only, with some absent. The sample yields approximately 300,000 clones, nearly 90% seen once. The chain combines TRBV7-2 with TRBJ2-5, with D possibly being TRBD2 (6 bases). The receptor comes from a woman aged 25 to 39 with COVID-19, enrolled during active disease. The source material was peripheral blood. CDR3 DNA: TGTGCCAGCAGCTCCTTAGCGGTACCCCCCCGGGAGACCCAGTACTTC. The encoded protein is CASSSLAVPPRETQYF.